This TCR beta chain was recorded in a study of cytomegalovirus exposure and HLA in healthy donors. PCR involved 60 Vbeta and 13 Jbeta primers. Sequencing was performed with immunoSEQ multiplex PCR; in TCRdb, only in-frame clones are kept and a portion is missing. This table has about 93,000 clones, over 60% appearing once. The V and J ends lost 6 bases and 5 bases respectively, with 14 bases between them. The CDR3 totals 13 residues. Germline assignment: CDR1 MNHNY and CDR2 SVGAGI (reference sequence). As concerns this clone: Its antigen is unknown.

Study conclusions and caveats: Earlier findings revealed that most TCR beta V segments proved productive either about 87% or about 30% of the time. Reported results showed that the classifier diagnosed cytomegalovirus status with high specificity and sensitivity. The majority of CMV-associated TCR beta chains were reported as apparently HLA-restricted in a later analysis.

The chain recombines TRBV6-6 with TRBJ2-7; a possible D gene is TRBD1 (5 bases). The source of this sequence is a boy aged 10-17 years in good health and CMV-seropositive. Material for sequencing was PBMCs. The CDR3 bases are TGTGCCAGCAGGCCCACAGTAGGGGACGAGCAGTACTTC. Its protein product is CASRPTVGDEQYF.